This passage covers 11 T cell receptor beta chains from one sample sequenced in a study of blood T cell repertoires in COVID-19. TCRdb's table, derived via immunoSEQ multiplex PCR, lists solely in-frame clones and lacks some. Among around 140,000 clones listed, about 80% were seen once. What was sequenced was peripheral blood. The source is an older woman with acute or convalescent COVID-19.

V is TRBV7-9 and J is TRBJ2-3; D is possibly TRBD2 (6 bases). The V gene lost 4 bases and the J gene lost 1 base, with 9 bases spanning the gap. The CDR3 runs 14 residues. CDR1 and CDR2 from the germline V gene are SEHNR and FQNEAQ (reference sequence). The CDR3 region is CASSSGGGTDTQYF. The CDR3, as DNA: TGTGCCAGCAGCTCTGGAGGGGGCACAGATACGCAGTATTTT.

The CDR3: CASSFGTGGNYEQYF. The CDR3 nucleotides read TGTGCCAGCAGTTTTGGGACAGGGGGAAACTACGAGCAGTACTTC. The V gene is TRBV5-5, the J gene TRBJ2-7; 11 bases fit TRBD1. Germline CDR1 SGHKS, CDR2 YYEKEE (reference sequence). The CDR3 extends over 15 amino acids. J lost 3 bases, V lost 5 bases, and 7 bases had no gene match.

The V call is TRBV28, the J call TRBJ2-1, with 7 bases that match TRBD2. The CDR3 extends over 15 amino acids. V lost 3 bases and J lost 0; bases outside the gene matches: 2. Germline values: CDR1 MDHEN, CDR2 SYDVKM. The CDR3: CASSLGGSSYNEQFF. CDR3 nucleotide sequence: TGTGCCAGCAGTTTGGGCGGGAGCTCCTACAATGAGCAGTTCTTC.

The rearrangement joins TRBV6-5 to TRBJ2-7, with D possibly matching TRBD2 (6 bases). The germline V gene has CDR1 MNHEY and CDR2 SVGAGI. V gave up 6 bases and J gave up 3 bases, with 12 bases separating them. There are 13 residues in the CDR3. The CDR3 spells CASSGGPFYEQYF. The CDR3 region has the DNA TGTGCCAGCAGCGGAGGGCCGTTCTACGAGCAGTACTTC.

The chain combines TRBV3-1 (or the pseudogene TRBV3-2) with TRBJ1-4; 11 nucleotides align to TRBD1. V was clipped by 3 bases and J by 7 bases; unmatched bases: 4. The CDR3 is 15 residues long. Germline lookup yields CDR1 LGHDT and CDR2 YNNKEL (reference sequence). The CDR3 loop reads CASSHGTGGFEKLFF. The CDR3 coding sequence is TGTGCCAGCAGCCACGGGACAGGGGGGTTTGAAAAACTGTTTTTT.

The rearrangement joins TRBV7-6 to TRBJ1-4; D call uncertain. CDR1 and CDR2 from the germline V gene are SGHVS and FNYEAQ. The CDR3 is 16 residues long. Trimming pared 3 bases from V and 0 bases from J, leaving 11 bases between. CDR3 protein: CASSLVGSPTNEKLFF. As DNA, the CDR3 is TGTGCCAGCAGCTTGGTCGGGTCCCCAACTAATGAAAAACTGTTTTTT.

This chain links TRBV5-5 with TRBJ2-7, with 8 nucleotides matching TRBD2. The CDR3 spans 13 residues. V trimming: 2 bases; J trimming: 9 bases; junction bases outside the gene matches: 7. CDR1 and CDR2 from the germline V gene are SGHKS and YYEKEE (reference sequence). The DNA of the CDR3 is TGTGCCAGCAGCTTTAGCGGGGAAGGGTGGCAGTACTTC. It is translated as CASSFSGEGWQYF.

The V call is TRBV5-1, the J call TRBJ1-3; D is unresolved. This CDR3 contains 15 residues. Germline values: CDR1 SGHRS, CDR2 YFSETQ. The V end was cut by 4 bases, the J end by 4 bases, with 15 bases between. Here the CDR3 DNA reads TGCGCCAGCAGCACTGGCTCGGGGTCGGGAAACACCATATATTTT. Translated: CASSTGSGSGNTIYF. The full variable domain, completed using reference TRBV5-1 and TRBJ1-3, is KAGVTQTPRYLIKTRGQQVTLSCSPISGHRSVSWYQQTPGQGLQFLFEYFSETQRNKGNFPGRFSGRQFSNSRSEMNVSTLELGDSALYLCASSTGSGSGNTIYFGEGSWLTVV.

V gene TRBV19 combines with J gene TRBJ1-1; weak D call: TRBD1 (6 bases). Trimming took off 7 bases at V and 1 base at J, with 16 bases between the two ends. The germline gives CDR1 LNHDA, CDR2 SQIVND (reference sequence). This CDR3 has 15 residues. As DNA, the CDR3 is TGTGCCAGTACTCGACGGGACACGCCGAACACTGAAGCTTTCTTT. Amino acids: CASTRRDTPNTEAFF.

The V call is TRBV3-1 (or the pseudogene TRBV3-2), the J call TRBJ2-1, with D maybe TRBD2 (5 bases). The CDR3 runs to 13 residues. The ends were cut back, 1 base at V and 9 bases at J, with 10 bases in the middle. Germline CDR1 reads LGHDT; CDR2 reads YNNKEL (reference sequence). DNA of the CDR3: TGTGCCAGCAGCCAAGCGAGGAGCGGTGAGCAGTTCTTC. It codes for CASSQARSGEQFF.

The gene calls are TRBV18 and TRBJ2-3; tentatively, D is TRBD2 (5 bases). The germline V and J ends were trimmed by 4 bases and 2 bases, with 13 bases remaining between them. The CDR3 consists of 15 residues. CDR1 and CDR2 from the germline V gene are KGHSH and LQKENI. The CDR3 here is CASSQTGKSTDTQYF. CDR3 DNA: TGTGCCAGCTCACAAACCGGGAAGTCCACAGATACGCAGTATTTT.